This T cell receptor (beta chain) is from a study of blood T cell repertoires in COVID-19. In germline, CDR1 is ENHRY, CDR2 SYGVKD. The V segment lost 9 bases and the J segment 2 bases; nucleotides outside the gene matches: 1. The CDR3 length is 12 residues. Assay used: immunoSEQ multiplex PCR; TCRdb lists only in-frame clones, some missing. Of roughly 100,000 clones in the sample, about 83% were seen once. This chain joins TRBV10-3 and TRBJ1-3; 7 bases line up with TRBD1. The sequence derives from a man aged 35 to 55 with active or convalescent COVID-19. Sample: peripheral blood. This CDR3 reads CAIQGTGNTIYF. The CDR3 nucleotides read TGTGCCATACAGGGGACTGGAAACACCATATATTTT.